The sequence of this T cell receptor beta chain was determined in a study of blood T cell dynamics during melanoma immunotherapy. As for the study in general: Patients with metastatic melanoma got pembrolizumab or nivolumab-ipilimumab as first-line care.

Trimming stripped 2 bases from V and 0 bases from J, with 7 bases between. The germline CDR1 and CDR2 sequences are SSHAT and FNYEAQ (reference sequence). The CDR3 spans 15 residues. For sorted CD8+ subsets, all extracted DNA was loaded. Using immunoSEQ multiplex PCR, the repertoire was profiled, and TCRdb retains in-frame clones only, with some absent. The table includes about 3,600 clones, approximately 96% detected once. Time point noted: week 3, after first cycle of checkpoint inhibitor. Apart from a couple of fast progressors, RECIST 1.1 response was judged 12 weeks post-infusion. General study findings and limits: The most clonal sorted CD8+ subset, immune-effector cells, was closest to cell-free DNA CDR3 sequences.

About this clone itself: Its antigen remains unidentified.

The clonotype comes from a human donor with melanoma. The input for sequencing was effector memory CD8+ T cells from blood, taken from a patient treated with checkpoint blockade. V gene TRBV7-7 combines with J gene TRBJ2-2; D might be TRBD1 or TRBD2, each matching 6 bases. The CDR3 spells CASSLRGPNTGELFF. Here the CDR3 DNA reads TGTGCCAGCAGCTTACGGGGGCCGAACACCGGGGAGCTGTTTTTT.